Shown below are 27 T cell receptor beta chains from a single sample sequenced in a study of cytomegalovirus exposure and HLA in healthy donors. Primers included in the PCR were 60 Vbeta and 13 Jbeta primers. Sequenced by immunoSEQ multiplex PCR; TCRdb stores in-frame clones only, minus some. The table records under 200,000 clones, roughly 79% of them present only once. The sample comprised PBMCs. These receptors all stem from a woman aged 45-59 years in good health and CMV-seronegative.

DNA for the CDR3: TGTGCCAGCAGCCCCTACAAGGGGCTGACCGGGGAGCTGTTTTTT. Its translation is CASSPYKGLTGELFF. The gene calls are TRBV9 and TRBJ2-2; a weak D match, TRBD1 (5 bases). Germline CDR1 SGDLS, CDR2 YYNGEE. V lost 4 bases and J 5 bases, leaving 15 bases between the germline ends. CDR3 length: 15 amino acids. Combining the CDR3 with reference TRBV9 and TRBJ2-2 gives the whole variable domain DSGVTQTPKHLITATGQRVTLRCSPRSGDLSVYWYQQSLDQGLQFLIQYYNGEERAKGNILERFSAQQFPDLHSELNLSSLELGDSALYFCASSPYKGLTGELFFGEGSRLTVL.

The CDR3 coding sequence is TGTGCCAGCAGTGAGGGAACAGGGCTCGCTTTCTTT. It codes for CASSEGTGLAFF. The chain couples TRBV6-5 to TRBJ1-1; tentative D call: TRBD1 (6 bases). Trimming cost V 5 bases and J 11 bases, with 15 bases left between them. The CDR3 spans 12 residues. The germline V gene encodes CDR1 MNHEY and CDR2 SVGAGI.

The genes are TRBV7-2 and TRBJ2-5; tentative D call: TRBD2 (7 bases). Trimming pared 0 bases from V and 7 bases from J, leaving 15 bases between. The germline V gene has CDR1 SGHTA and CDR2 FQGNSA. The CDR3 consists of 15 residues. Written as DNA, the CDR3 is TGTGCCAGCAGCTTAGCGATGGGGGGGCGCGGGACCCAGTACTTC. This encodes CASSLAMGGRGTQYF. The full variable domain, completed using reference TRBV7-2 and TRBJ2-5, is GAGVSQSPSNKVTEKGKDVELRCDPISGHTALYWYRQSLGQGLEFLIYFQGNSAPDKSGLPSDRFSAERTGGSVSTLTIQRTQQEDSAVYLCASSLAMGGRGTQYFGPGTRLLVL.

Turning to this clone: Mismatch with germline at one junction end may stem from a read error. J is TRBJ1-4 and V is TRBV7-9; D not resolved. Germline CDR1 is SEHNR and CDR2 is FQNEAQ (reference sequence). CDR3 length: 17 residues. The CDR3 coding sequence is TGTTCCAGCAGCTTAGCGAGGGCATCCGCAACTAATGAAAAACTGTTTTTT. Translated: CSSSLARASATNEKLFF.

This chain joins TRBV11-3 and TRBJ2-1, with 9 bases aligning to TRBD2. Germline V lookup: CDR1 SGHNT, CDR2 YENEEA. The CDR3 totals 13 residues. After removal of 4 bases from V and 12 bases from J, the junction contained 7 bases not matched to a gene. DNA of the CDR3: TGTGCCAGCAGCTCCGGGACTAGCAGTCCGCAGTTCTTC. This gives the protein CASSSGTSSPQFF. The full variable domain, rest sourced from reference TRBV11-3 and TRBJ2-1, is EAGVVQSPRYKIIEKKQPVAFWCNPISGHNTLYWYLQNLGQGPELLIRYENEEAVDDSQLPKDRFSAERLKGVDSTLKIQPAELGDSAVYLCASSSGTSSPQFFGPGTRLTVL.

This clone has a handful of counts. The CDR3 loop is CASSQAGQGFDEQFF. CDR3 in DNA: TGCGCCAGCAGCCAAGCGGGACAGGGGTTTGATGAGCAGTTCTTC. The chain uses TRBV4-1 and TRBJ2-1, with 10 bases matching TRBD1. Per germline, CDR1 MGHRA and CDR2 YSYEKL. The CDR3 extends over 15 amino acids. J gave up 8 bases and V 1 base, and 5 bases lay outside the gene matches.

The chain couples TRBV7-9 to TRBJ1-5; D possibly corresponds to TRBD1 (5 bases). The CDR3 has 15 amino acids. Per germline, CDR1 SEHNR and CDR2 FQNEAQ (reference sequence). V dropped 4 bases and J dropped 5 bases, with 15 bases sitting between them. CDR3 amino acids: CASSSDGRADQPQHF. The CDR3 DNA sequence: TGTGCCAGCAGCTCGGACGGCAGGGCGGATCAGCCCCAGCATTTT.

The chain combines TRBV5-1 with TRBJ2-2; unclear D gene. Germline V gene sequence: CDR1 SGHRS, CDR2 YFSETQ. V gave up 0 bases and J gave up 0 bases, with 6 bases separating them. This CDR3 region has 15 residues. DNA for the CDR3: TGCGCCAGCAGCTTGGATTCTCCGAACACCGGGGAGCTGTTTTTT. Its protein is CASSLDSPNTGELFF.

This CDR3 is CASSLGQGGQYF. CDR3 DNA: TGTGCCAGCAGTTTGGGTCAGGGCGGGCAGTATTTT. The J gene is TRBJ2-3, the V gene TRBV28; D is possibly TRBD1 (5 bases). Germline loops: CDR1 MDHEN, CDR2 SYDVKM. Trimming took 3 bases from V and 11 from J, leaving 12 bases between them. The CDR3 is made up of 12 amino acids.

The chain couples TRBV9 to TRBJ2-2, with TRBD1 identical over 7 bases. Germline-derived CDR1 and CDR2 are SGDLS and YYNGEE. This CDR3 has 16 amino acids. After removal of 4 bases from V and 0 bases from J, the junction contained 6 bases not matched to a gene. CDR3 sequence: CASSLGGYANTGELFF. CDR3 nucleotide sequence: TGTGCCAGCAGCTTAGGGGGCTACGCGAACACCGGGGAGCTGTTTTTT.

This clone rates as medium-sized. The V call is TRBV29-1, the J call TRBJ1-1, with TRBD1 identical over 7 bases. The CDR3 sequence is 13 residues long. Germline V lookup: CDR1 SQVTM, CDR2 ANQGSEA. V trimming: 8 bases; J trimming: 0 bases; junction bases outside the gene matches: 6. In nucleotides, the CDR3 is TGCAGCATTGGGACAGCTTTGAACACTGAAGCTTTCTTT. Encoded protein: CSIGTALNTEAFF. Full variable domain (remainder filled in from reference TRBV29-1 and TRBJ1-1): SAVISQKPSRDICQRGTSLTIQCQVDSQVTMMFWYRQQPGQSLTLIATANQGSEATYESGFVIDKFPISRPNLTFSTLTVSNMSPEDSSIYLCSIGTALNTEAFFGQGTRLTVV.

The chain has TRBV28 and TRBJ1-5; D remains ambiguous. CDR3 size: 15 residues. The V end was cut by 1 base, the J end by 4 bases, with 11 bases between. Per the germline V gene, CDR1 is MDHEN and CDR2 is SYDVKM. CDR3 sequence reads: CASSLFQHPNQPQHF. CDR3 sequence (DNA): TGTGCCAGCAGTTTATTCCAACATCCGAATCAGCCCCAGCATTTT.

The genes are TRBV5-4 and TRBJ1-2; 10 nucleotides line up with TRBD1. The CDR3 loop spans 14 amino acids. J was trimmed by 6 bases and V by 4 bases; bases with no gene match: 6. Germline CDR1 is SGHNT and CDR2 is YYREEE (reference sequence). The CDR3 loop is CASSTGQGGHGYTF. The CDR3 coding sequence is TGTGCCAGCAGCACCGGACAGGGGGGTCATGGCTACACCTTC.

This rearrangement joins TRBV4-2 to TRBJ2-5; 10 nucleotides line up with TRBD2. The DNA end is more similar to TRBJ2-7, so the J call may be wrong. The CDR3 loop spans 14 amino acids. CDR1 and CDR2 (germline): LGHNA, YNFKEQ. CDR3 amino acids: CASSQGLAGYEQYF. CDR3 nucleotides: TGTGCCAGCAGCCAAGGACTAGCGGGTTACGAGCAGTACTTC.

The chain uses TRBV11-2 and TRBJ2-2, with a tentative D call TRBD2 (6 bases). The germline V and J ends were trimmed by 4 bases and 1 base, with 7 bases remaining between them. Germline CDR1 is SGHAT and CDR2 is FQNNGV. The CDR3 contains 14 residues. The CDR3 protein is CASSSEGNTGELFF. CDR3 DNA sequence: TGTGCCAGCAGCTCGGAGGGGAACACCGGGGAGCTGTTTTTT.

The chain is built from TRBV28 and TRBJ2-1; a possible D gene is TRBD2 (5 bases). With 1 base removed from V and 9 bases from J, the gap between germline ends came to 7 bases. Germline assignment: CDR1 MDHEN and CDR2 SYDVKM. This CDR3 has 12 residues. In DNA form, the CDR3 reads TGTGCCAGCAGTTTATTAGGAGGTGAGCAGTTCTTC. It specifies CASSLLGGEQFF.

The chain joins TRBV6-6 to TRBJ1-2; D gene ambiguous. CDR3 length: 13 residues. Per the germline V gene, CDR1 is MNHNY and CDR2 is SVGAGI (reference sequence). The V and J ends lost 8 bases and 3 bases respectively, with 13 bases between them. The CDR3 spells CASRDTDYYGYTF. The CDR3 DNA sequence: TGTGCCAGCCGTGACACTGATTACTATGGCTACACCTTC.

V gene TRBV7-2 combines with J gene TRBJ2-3, with D maybe TRBD1 (5 bases). The CDR3 runs to 15 residues. The V end lost 1 base, the J end lost 2 bases, and 10 bases lay between the germline ends. In germline, CDR1 is SGHTA, CDR2 FQGNSA. CDR3 nucleotide sequence: TGTGCCAGCAGCTTAGGGGTCAGGGTCACAGATACGCAGTATTTT. Residues: CASSLGVRVTDTQYF.

The V call is TRBV18, the J call TRBJ2-7, with a weak D call TRBD1 (6 bases). V gave up 5 bases and J gave up 5 bases, with 19 bases separating them. CDR1 and CDR2 (germline): KGHSH, LQKENI. CDR3 length: 15 residues. The CDR3 loop reads CASSFSRTDIHEQYF. CDR3 DNA: TGTGCCAGCTCATTCAGTCGGACAGATATTCACGAGCAGTACTTC. The full variable domain, completed using reference TRBV18 and TRBJ2-7, is NAGVMQNPRHLVRRRGQEARLRCSPMKGHSHVYWYRQLPEEGLKFMVYLQKENIIDESGMPKERFSAEFPKEGPSILRIQQVVRGDSAAYFCASSFSRTDIHEQYFGPGTRLTVT.

This clone turned up a few times. This chain connects TRBV19 to TRBJ2-7; D may be TRBD2 (6 bases). Trimming removed 4 bases at V and 7 bases at J, with 20 bases between. The CDR3 has 15 amino acids. Germline V CDR1 and CDR2: LNHDA, SQIVND (reference sequence). This CDR3 reads CASSRGGNPLGEQYF. The DNA of the CDR3 is TGTGCCAGTAGTAGAGGAGGGAACCCCTTGGGGGAGCAGTACTTC.

The rearrangement links TRBV19 to TRBJ2-2; the D gene is possibly TRBD1 (6 bases). CDR3 length equals 17 residues. V was shortened by 0 bases and J by 0 bases, with 11 bases between the two germline ends. In germline, CDR1 is LNHDA, CDR2 SQIVND (reference sequence). CDR3 in DNA: TGTGCCAGTAGTATAGAAACGGGACATACGAACACCGGGGAGCTGTTTTTT. Translating it yields CASSIETGHTNTGELFF.

The chain joins TRBV28 to TRBJ1-4; D possibly corresponds to TRBD1 (5 bases). The CDR3 runs 14 residues. V was cut by 2 bases and J by 6 bases, with 10 bases left in between. Germline V lookup: CDR1 MDHEN, CDR2 SYDVKM. CDR3 amino acids: CASSLVGEDEKLFF. Written as DNA, the CDR3 is TGTGCCAGCAGTTTAGTAGGGGAGGATGAAAAACTGTTTTTT.

The chain employs TRBV9 and TRBJ2-5; tentative D call: TRBD2 (7 bases). With 6 bases removed from V and 4 bases from J, the gap between germline ends came to 19 bases. The CDR3 runs to 15 residues. In germline, CDR1 is SGDLS, CDR2 YYNGEE. In DNA form, the CDR3 reads TGTGCCAGCACCTTAGAAGGGGGGGTCGGAGAGACCCAGTACTTC. This translates into CASTLEGGVGETQYF.

V is TRBV14 and J is TRBJ1-1, with D possibly matching TRBD1 (5 bases). CDR3 length: 13 amino acids. Per germline, CDR1 SGHDN and CDR2 FVKESK. Trimming pared 4 bases from V and 8 bases from J, leaving 14 bases between. This CDR3 is CASSPTRRGEAFF. CDR3 DNA: TGTGCCAGCAGCCCAACCCGTAGGGGCGAAGCTTTCTTT.

This clone appeared a few times. The chain recombines TRBV6-5 with TRBJ2-1; 8 nucleotides line up with TRBD2. The CDR3 is made up of 15 amino acids. The trim removed 0 bases at V and 6 bases at J, leaving 4 bases unmatched. Per germline, CDR1 MNHEY and CDR2 SVGAGI. Here the CDR3 reads CASSYSRTSSNEQFF. CDR3 nucleotide sequence: TGTGCCAGCAGTTACTCACGGACTAGCAGCAATGAGCAGTTCTTC.

This chain uses TRBV1 with TRBJ2-6; TRBD2, the table's D call, lacks a check against the DNA. TRBV1 is annotated as a pseudogene. The CDR3 has 17 residues. The CDR3 coding sequence is TGCACCAGCAGCCCGACCGGTCCTAGCTCTGGGGCCAACGTCCTGACTTTC. Amino acid sequence: CTSSPTGPSSGANVLTF.

This clone was seen only a few times. The chain recombines TRBV5-1 with TRBJ2-7, with D unclear. V was clipped by 4 bases and J by 2 bases, with 4 bases between them. CDR3 length: 11 amino acids. Germline CDR1 reads SGHRS; CDR2 reads YFSETQ. CDR3 nucleotides: TGCGCCAGCAGCGCTACCTACGAGCAGTACTTC. Translation: CASSATYEQYF.